These T cell receptor beta chains were read from a single sample in a study of T cell responses to AZD1222 COVID-19 vaccine. TCRdb's table, derived via immunoSEQ multiplex PCR, lists solely in-frame clones and lacks some. In the table there are 70,000 to 90,000 clones, roughly 88% of which are singletons. The sample was peripheral blood, taken on day 0 of AZD1222 vaccination. Receptors originate from an adult in good health. Both conserved end residues are part of each CDR3. The D gene is left open where the match is weak. Size values are once, few and many counts, or a class for expanded clones, and some rows have none.

size: .
D: .
V: TRBV19
J: TRBJ2-5
DNA: TGTGCCAGTAGTCTGGCAGGATTGGGCCGGGGAGAGACCCAGTACTTC
CDR3: CASSLAGLGRGETQYF

size: .
D: .
V: TRBV19
J: TRBJ1-5
DNA: TGTGCCAGTAGTATTGGGGATAGAAGCAATCAGCCCCAGCATTTT
CDR3: CASSIGDRSNQPQHF

size: .
D: TRBD1
V: TRBV10-3
J: TRBJ2-1
DNA: TGTGCCATCACTGACAGGGGGTACGGCAATGAGCAGTTCTTC
CDR3: CAITDRGYGNEQFF

size: .
D: .
V: TRBV30
J: TRBJ2-2
DNA: TGTGCCTGGAGTGTACTCCCCGGGACAGCGGGCACCGGGGAGCTGTTTTTT
CDR3: CAWSVLPGTAGTGELFF

size: few
D: TRBD2
V: TRBV24-1
J: TRBJ2-1
DNA: TGTGCCACCAGTGATCCGGGGACTAGCGGGAAGATAATCCATGAGCAGTTCTTC
CDR3: CATSDPGTSGKIIHEQFF

size: .
D: .
V: TRBV7-3
J: TRBJ1-1
DNA: TGTGCCAGCAGCTTGGGGGGGTCTATGAACACTGAAGCTTTCTTT
CDR3: CASSLGGSMNTEAFF

size: .
D: TRBD1
V: TRBV5-1
J: TRBJ2-2
DNA: TGCGCCAGCAGGCCGGGACAGGGTGGCGGGGAGCTGTTTTTT
CDR3: CASRPGQGGGELFF

size: few
D: .
V: TRBV28
J: TRBJ1-6
DNA: TGTGCCAGCACCATAGGCTCGGGGGTCTATAATTCACCCCTCCACTTT
CDR3: CASTIGSGVYNSPLHF

size: few
D: TRBD1
V: TRBV29-1
J: TRBJ1-1
DNA: TGCAGCGTTAGCCGACAGGGGGACACTGAAGCTTTCTTT
CDR3: CSVSRQGDTEAFF

size: .
D: .
V: TRBV7-8
J: TRBJ2-3
DNA: TGTGCCAGCAGCTTTGTTAGAACAGATACGCAGTATTTT
CDR3: CASSFVRTDTQYF

size: .
D: TRBD1
V: TRBV6-5
J: TRBJ2-2
DNA: TGTGCCAGCAGCCGCGACAGGGCGGACACCGGGGAGCTGTTTTTT
CDR3: CASSRDRADTGELFF

size: .
D: .
V: TRBV11-2
J: TRBJ2-7
DNA: TGTGCCAGCAGCTTAGATCGGGGGACAGTACTACGAAGGGAGCAGTACTTC
CDR3: CASSLDRGTVLRREQYF

size: .
D: TRBD1
V: TRBV7-3
J: TRBJ2-3
DNA: TGTGCCAGCAGCCAGACAGGGGTTGGCACAGATACGCAGTATTTT
CDR3: CASSQTGVGTDTQYF

size: once
D: .
V: TRBV11-2
J: TRBJ2-7
DNA: TGTGCCAGCAGCCTCCGACCGTACTCCTACGAGCAGTACTTC
CDR3: CASSLRPYSYEQYF

size: once
D: .
V: TRBV15
J: TRBJ1-5
DNA: TGTGCCACCAGCAGAGGGACGGATTATAATCAGCCCCAGCATTTT
CDR3: CATSRGTDYNQPQHF

size: few
D: .
V: TRBV10-3
J: TRBJ1-2
DNA: TGTGCCATCAGTGAGTCCCTCTCTAACTATGGCTACACCTTC
CDR3: CAISESLSNYGYTF

size: .
D: .
V: TRBV6-2/TRBV6-3
J: TRBJ2-7
DNA: TGTGCCAGCAGTTACGGGGCGGGCGAGACCTACGAGCAGTACTTC
CDR3: CASSYGAGETYEQYF

size: .
D: TRBD1
V: TRBV10-1
J: TRBJ1-3
DNA: TGCGCCAGCACTCTTCGGGACAGGTCGCCTGGAAACACCATATATTTT
CDR3: CASTLRDRSPGNTIYF

size: .
D: .
V: TRBV2
J: TRBJ1-1
DNA: TGTGCCAGCAGGTATGACTTGAACACTGAAGCTTTCTTT
CDR3: CASRYDLNTEAFF

size: .
D: .
V: TRBV28
J: TRBJ2-5
DNA: TGTGCCAGCATTAGAGTGGGGGACTCAGAGACCCAGTACTTC
CDR3: CASIRVGDSETQYF